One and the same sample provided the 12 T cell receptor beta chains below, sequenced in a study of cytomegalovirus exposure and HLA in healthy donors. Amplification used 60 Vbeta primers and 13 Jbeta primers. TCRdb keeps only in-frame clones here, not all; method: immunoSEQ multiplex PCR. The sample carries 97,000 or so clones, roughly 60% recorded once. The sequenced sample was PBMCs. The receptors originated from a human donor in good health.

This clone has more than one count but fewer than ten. CDR3 loop: CASSQDLMELSSYEQYF. For the CDR3, the DNA is TGCGCCAGCAGCCAAGATCTAATGGAGTTGAGCTCCTACGAGCAGTACTTC. This chain connects TRBV4-1 to TRBJ2-7; no clear D. CDR3 length: 17 amino acids. The V end lost 0 bases, the J end lost 0 bases, and 15 bases lay between the germline ends. CDR1 is MGHRA and CDR2 is YSYEKL in the germline V gene.

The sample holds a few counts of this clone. CDR3 loop: CASSFGTSPHNEQFF. The CDR3 DNA follows: TGCGCCAGCAGTTTCGGGACTAGCCCACACAATGAGCAGTTCTTC. The chain joins TRBV5-1 to TRBJ2-1; 9 bases match TRBD2. With 5 bases clipped from V and 5 bases from J, the junction kept 8 bases outside the gene matches. The CDR3 covers 15 residues. The germline V gene encodes CDR1 SGHRS and CDR2 YFSETQ. Full variable domain (rest looked up from reference TRBV5-1 and TRBJ2-1): KAGVTQTPRYLIKTRGQQVTLSCSPISGHRSVSWYQQTPGQGLQFLFEYFSETQRNKGNFPGRFSGRQFSNSRSEMNVSTLELGDSALYLCASSFGTSPHNEQFFGPGTRLTVL.

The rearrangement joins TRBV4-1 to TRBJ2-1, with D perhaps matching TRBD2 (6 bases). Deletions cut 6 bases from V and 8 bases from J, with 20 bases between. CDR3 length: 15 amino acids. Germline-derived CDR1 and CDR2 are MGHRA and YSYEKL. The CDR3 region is CASREVGRGGDEQFF. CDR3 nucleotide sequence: TGCGCCAGCAGGGAGGTGGGACGGGGAGGTGATGAGCAGTTCTTC.

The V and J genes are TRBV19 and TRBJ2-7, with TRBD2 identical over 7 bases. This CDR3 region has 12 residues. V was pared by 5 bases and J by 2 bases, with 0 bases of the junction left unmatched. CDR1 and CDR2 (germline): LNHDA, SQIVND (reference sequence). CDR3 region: CASSRGAYEQYF. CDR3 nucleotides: TGTGCCAGTAGTCGGGGGGCCTACGAGCAGTACTTC.

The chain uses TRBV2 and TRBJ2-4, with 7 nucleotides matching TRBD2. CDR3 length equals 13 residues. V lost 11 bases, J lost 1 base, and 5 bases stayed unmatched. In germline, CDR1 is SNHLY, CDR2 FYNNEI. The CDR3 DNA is TGTGCCGGGGGGGGTGAGGCCAAAAACATTCAGTACTTC. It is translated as CAGGGEAKNIQYF. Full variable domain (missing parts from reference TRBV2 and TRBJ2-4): EPEVTQTPSHQVTQMGQEVILRCVPISNHLYFYWYRQILGQKVEFLVSFYNNEISEKSEIFDDQFSVERPDGSNFTLKIRSTKLEDSAMYFCAGGGEAKNIQYFGAGTRLSVL.

This CDR3 reads CASSTGTSYNEQFF. As DNA, the CDR3 is TGTGCCAGCAGCACCGGGACTAGCTACAATGAGCAGTTCTTC. The chain combines TRBV28 with TRBJ2-1, with 8 positions matching TRBD2. This CDR3 has 14 amino acids. Germline trimming cut 6 bases from V and 3 bases from J; bases unmatched to any gene: 4. Germline V CDR1 and CDR2: MDHEN, SYDVKM.

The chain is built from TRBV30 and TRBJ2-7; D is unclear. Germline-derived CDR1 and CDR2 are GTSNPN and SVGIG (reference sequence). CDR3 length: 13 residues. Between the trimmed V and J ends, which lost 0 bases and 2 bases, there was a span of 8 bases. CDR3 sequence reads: CAWSVASTYEQYF. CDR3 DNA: TGTGCCTGGAGTGTGGCCTCAACCTACGAGCAGTACTTC.

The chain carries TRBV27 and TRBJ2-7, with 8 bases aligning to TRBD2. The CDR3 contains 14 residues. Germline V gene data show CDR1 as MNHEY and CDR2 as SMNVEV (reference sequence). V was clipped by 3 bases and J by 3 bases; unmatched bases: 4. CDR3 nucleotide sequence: TGTGCCAGCAGTTTCAGCGGGAGCTACTACGAGCAGTACTTC. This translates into CASSFSGSYYEQYF.

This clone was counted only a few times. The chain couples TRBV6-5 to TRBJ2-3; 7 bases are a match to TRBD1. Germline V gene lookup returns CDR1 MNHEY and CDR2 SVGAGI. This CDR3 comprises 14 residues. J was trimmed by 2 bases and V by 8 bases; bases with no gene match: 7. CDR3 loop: CASHKGGYTDTQYF. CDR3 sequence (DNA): TGTGCCAGCCACAAAGGGGGCTACACAGATACGCAGTATTTT.

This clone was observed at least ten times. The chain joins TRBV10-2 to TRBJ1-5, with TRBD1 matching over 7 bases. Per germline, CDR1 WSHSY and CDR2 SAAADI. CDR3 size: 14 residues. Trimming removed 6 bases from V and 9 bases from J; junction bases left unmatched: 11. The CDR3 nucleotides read TGCGCCAGCAGAGAACAGGGGCCAGGTCGGCCCCAGCATTTT. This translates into CASREQGPGRPQHF.

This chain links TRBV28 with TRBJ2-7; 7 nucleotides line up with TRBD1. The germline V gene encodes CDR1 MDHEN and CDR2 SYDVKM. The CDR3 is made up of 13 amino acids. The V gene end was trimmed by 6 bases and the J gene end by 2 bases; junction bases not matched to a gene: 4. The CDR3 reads CASSYRGPYEQYF. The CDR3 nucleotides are TGTGCCAGCAGCTACAGGGGCCCCTACGAGCAGTACTTC.

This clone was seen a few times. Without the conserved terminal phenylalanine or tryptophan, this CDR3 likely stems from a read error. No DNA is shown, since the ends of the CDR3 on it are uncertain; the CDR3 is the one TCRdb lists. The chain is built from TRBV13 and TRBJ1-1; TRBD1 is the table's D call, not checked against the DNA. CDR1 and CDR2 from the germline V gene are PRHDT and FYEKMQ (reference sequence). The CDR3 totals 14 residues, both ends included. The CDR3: CASSPPNTGGDVSV.